The sequence of this TCR beta chain was determined in a study of blood T cells in healthy people across ages. This clonotype was seen only a few times. Antigen unknown. Primed by a sample-barcoded 5' primer and a J-beta primer mix, a second PCR proceeded for about 6 to 11 cycles. Each TCR beta cDNA got a 12-nucleotide random molecular identifier. TCRdb reanalysed the 5' RACE reads using MiXCR and keeps one entry per CDR3 protein. The table includes about 1.5 million distinct CDR3 sequences, roughly 40% detected once. Study findings and constraints: It was found that TCR beta diversity correlated strongly with the percentage of naive T cells.

Sample: blood. The sequence was obtained from a woman aged 18-29 years in good health.

CDR3 loop: CASSLETSGEQYF. DNA for the CDR3: TGTGCCAGCAGTTTGGAGACTAGCGGAGAGCAGTACTTC. The chain combines TRBV12-3 or TRBV12-4 with TRBJ2-7, with TRBD2 identical over 9 bases. The junction had 4 bases not matched to a gene; V was cut back by 3 bases and J by 7 bases. CDR3 size: 13 residues.